This T cell receptor (beta chain) is drawn from a study of blood T cells in healthy people across ages. As for the study in general: Roughly one uniquely barcoded beta molecule per two T cells was captured. The study, taken as a whole, reports: Estimates based on one million T cells were treated as lower bounds.

The CDR3 totals 14 residues. Germline V gene data show CDR1 as DFQATT and CDR2 as SNEGSKA (reference sequence). Deletions cut 6 bases from V and 4 bases from J, with 18 bases between. On this clonotype itself: Its antigen is not known.

Together with a sample-barcoded 5' primer, a J-beta primer mix was included in a second PCR lasting about 6 to 11 cycles. Every molecule of cDNA carried a tag from a template-switch adaptor with 12 random nucleotides. TCRdb re-derived calls from the 5' RACE reads in MiXCR, one entry per CDR3 protein. The table lists 1.8 million or so distinct CDR3 sequences, about 39% of them singletons. This chain connects TRBV20-1 to TRBJ1-1; unclear D gene. Source material: blood. The TCR originated in a human donor in good health. The CDR3 DNA follows: TGCAGTGCCGCAGTGAGTGGGAGTTTCACTGAAGCTTTCTTT. This codes for CSAAVSGSFTEAFF.